What follows describes a single T cell receptor (beta chain). Its antigen is as yet unknown. The authors prepared the TCRbeta library with unique molecular identifiers. Each CDR3 protein is one row after TCRdb ran MiXCR on the PCR reads. Of approximately 800,000 distinct CDR3 sequences in the sample, roughly 16% were seen once. Germline trimming cut 0 bases from V and 6 bases from J; bases unmatched to any gene: 5. This CDR3 spans 17 amino acids. Germline V gene sequence: CDR1 SGHRS, CDR2 YFSETQ. The source of the sample is a study of T-cell reconstitution after alpha-beta-depleted transplantation in children. Broader study findings: Newly generated T cells supplied most T-cell counts and diversity one year post-transplant. Diversity of TCRbeta at day 60 was high in some patients, arising from surviving recipient T cells and thymic progenitors. Roughly two months post-transplant, alpha-beta T cells reportedly originated from several hundred graft clones that had expanded.

The J gene is TRBJ2-1, the V gene TRBV5-1, with 14 bases fitting TRBD2. The sequencing here drew on PBMCs, mostly from graft donor cells, taken 360 days after TCRalphabeta/CD19-depleted stem cell transplant. This receptor was taken from a male patient younger than 18 who had a stem cell transplant for acute lymphoblastic leukemia, so the T cells may come from the graft donor. CDR3 residues: CASSLASGTSGSNEQFF. CDR3 nucleotides: TGCGCCAGCAGCTTGGCCTCCGGGACTAGCGGGAGCAATGAGCAGTTCTTC.